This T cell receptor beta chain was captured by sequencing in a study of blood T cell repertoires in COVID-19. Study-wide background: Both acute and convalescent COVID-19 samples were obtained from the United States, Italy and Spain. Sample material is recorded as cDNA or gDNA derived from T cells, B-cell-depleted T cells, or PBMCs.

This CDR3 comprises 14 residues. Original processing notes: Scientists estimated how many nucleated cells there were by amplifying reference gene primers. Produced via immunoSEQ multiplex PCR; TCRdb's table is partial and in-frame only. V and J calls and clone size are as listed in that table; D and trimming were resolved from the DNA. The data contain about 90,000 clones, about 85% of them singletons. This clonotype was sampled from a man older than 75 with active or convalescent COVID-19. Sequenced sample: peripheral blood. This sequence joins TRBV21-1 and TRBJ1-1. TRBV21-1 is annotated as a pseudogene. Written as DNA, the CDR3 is TGTGCCAGCAGCAAAGGGTGCGGGGACACTGAAGCTTTCTTT. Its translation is CASSKGCGDTEAFF.